The clone carrying this T cell receptor beta chain was counted between two and nine times. During its preparation, the TCRbeta library received unique molecular identifiers. TCRdb processed the PCR reads anew with MiXCR; each CDR3 protein has one entry. The sample has about 640,000 distinct CDR3 sequences, approximately 16% seen once. The entry originates in a study of T-cell reconstitution after alpha-beta-depleted transplantation in children. The TCR comes from a human donor who donated a stem cell graft to a child with acute myeloid leukemia. The starting material was PBMCs from the stem cell graft donor, obtained from the stem cell graft.

The CDR3, as DNA: TGTGCCAGCAGCTTAGGGGGACTAGCGGGGGGACGGCAAGAGACCCAGTACTTC. This translates into CASSLGGLAGGRQETQYF. The rearrangement joins TRBV7-6 to TRBJ2-5, with 15 bases lining up with TRBD2. The CDR3 has 18 amino acids. Germline CDR1 reads SGHVS; CDR2 reads FNYEAQ. With 1 base clipped from V and 2 bases from J, the junction kept 5 bases outside the gene matches.